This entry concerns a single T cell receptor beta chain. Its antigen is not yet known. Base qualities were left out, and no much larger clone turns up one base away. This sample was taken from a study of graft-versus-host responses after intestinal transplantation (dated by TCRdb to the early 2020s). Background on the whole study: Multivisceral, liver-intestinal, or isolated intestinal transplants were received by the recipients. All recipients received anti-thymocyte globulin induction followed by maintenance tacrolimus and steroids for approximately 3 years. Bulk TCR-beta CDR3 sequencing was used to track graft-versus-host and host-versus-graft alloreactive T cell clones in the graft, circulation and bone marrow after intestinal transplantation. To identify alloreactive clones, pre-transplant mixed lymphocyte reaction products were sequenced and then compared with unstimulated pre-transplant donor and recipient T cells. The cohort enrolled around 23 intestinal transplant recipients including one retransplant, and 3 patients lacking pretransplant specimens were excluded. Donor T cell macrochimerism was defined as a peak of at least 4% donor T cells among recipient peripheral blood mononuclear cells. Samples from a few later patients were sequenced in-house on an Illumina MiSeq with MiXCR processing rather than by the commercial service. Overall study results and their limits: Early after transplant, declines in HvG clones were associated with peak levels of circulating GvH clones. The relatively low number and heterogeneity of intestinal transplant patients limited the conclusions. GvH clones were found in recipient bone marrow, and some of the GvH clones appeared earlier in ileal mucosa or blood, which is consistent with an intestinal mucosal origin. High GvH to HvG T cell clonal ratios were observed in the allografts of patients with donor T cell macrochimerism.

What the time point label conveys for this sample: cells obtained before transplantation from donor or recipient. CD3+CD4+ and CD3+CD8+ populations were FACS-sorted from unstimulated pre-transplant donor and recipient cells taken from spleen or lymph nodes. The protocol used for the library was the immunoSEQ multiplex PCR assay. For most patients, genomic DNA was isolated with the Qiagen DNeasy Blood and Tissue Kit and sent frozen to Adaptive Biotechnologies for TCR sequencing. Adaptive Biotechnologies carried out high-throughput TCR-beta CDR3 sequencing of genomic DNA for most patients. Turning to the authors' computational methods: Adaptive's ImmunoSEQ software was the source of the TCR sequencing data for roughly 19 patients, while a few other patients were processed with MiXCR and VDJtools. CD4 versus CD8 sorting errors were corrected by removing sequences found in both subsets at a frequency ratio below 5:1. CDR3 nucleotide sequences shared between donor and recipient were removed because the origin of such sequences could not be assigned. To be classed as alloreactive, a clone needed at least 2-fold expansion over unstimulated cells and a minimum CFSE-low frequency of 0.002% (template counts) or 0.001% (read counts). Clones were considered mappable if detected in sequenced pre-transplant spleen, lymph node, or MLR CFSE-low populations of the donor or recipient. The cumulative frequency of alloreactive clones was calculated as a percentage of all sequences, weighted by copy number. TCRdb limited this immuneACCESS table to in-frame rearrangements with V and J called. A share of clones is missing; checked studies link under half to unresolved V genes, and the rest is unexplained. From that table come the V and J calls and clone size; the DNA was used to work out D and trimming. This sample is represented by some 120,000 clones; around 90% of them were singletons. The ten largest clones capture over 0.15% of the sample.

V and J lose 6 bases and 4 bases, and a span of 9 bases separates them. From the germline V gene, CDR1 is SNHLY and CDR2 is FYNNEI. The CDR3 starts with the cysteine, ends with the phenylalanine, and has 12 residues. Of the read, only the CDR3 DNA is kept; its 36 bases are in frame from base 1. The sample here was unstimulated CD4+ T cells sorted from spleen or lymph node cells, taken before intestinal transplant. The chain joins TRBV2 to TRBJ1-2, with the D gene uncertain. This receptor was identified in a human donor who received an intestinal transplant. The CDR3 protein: CASRAGLYGYTF. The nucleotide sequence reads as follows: TGTGCCAGCAGGGCAGGTCTCTATGGCTACACCTTC.